This is a list of T cell receptor beta chains from one sample in a study of T cells in Graves' hyperthyroidism and ophthalmopathy. Via MiXCR, TCRdb re-called the multiplex PCR reads, giving one row per CDR3 protein. The sample carries around 690,000 distinct CDR3 sequences, roughly a sixth recorded once. Sequenced material: blood. These receptors all stem from a man aged 45-60 years with Graves' hyperthyroidism. Each CDR3 is given with its conserved first and last residue. A D gene is named only where the DNA matches it firmly. A clone size is listed for some rows: how often the clone was seen (once, few, many), or a class if it is expanded.

D gene,clone size,J gene,V gene,CDR3 protein,CDR3 DNA
.,few,TRBJ2-4,TRBV6-5,CASSYSAAAKNIQYF,TGTGCCAGCAGTTACTCGGCGGCGGCCAAAAACATTCAGTACTTC
TRBD1,many,TRBJ1-6,TRBV5-1,CASSLRGTSYNSPLHF,TGCGCCAGCAGCCTCAGGGGGACCTCCTATAATTCACCCCTCCACTTT
TRBD2,.,TRBJ2-7,TRBV6-2/TRBV6-3,CASSYPLAGVSYEQYF,TGTGCCAGCAGTTATCCTCTCGCGGGAGTTTCGTACGAGCAGTACTTC
TRBD2,many,TRBJ2-2,TRBV2,CASSRGLGGQKTGELFF,TGTGCCAGCAGCCGGGGACTAGGAGGGCAAAAAACCGGGGAGCTGTTTTTT
TRBD1,many,TRBJ1-4,TRBV6-2/TRBV6-3,CASRGQGAREKLFF,TGTGCCAGCAGGGGACAGGGGGCTCGAGAAAAACTGTTTTTT
.,.,TRBJ2-1,TRBV3-1,CASSGWGRGDEQFF,TGTGCCAGCAGCGGGTGGGGAAGAGGGGATGAGCAGTTCTTC
.,many,TRBJ2-1,TRBV20-1,CSAREARETYNEQFF,TGCAGTGCTAGAGAAGCCAGGGAAACCTACAATGAGCAGTTCTTC
TRBD2,many,TRBJ2-7,TRBV5-6,CASSVTGTSGYEQYF,TGTGCCAGCAGCGTAACCGGGACTAGCGGATACGAGCAGTACTTC
TRBD2,.,TRBJ2-1,TRBV4-2,CASSQDRWLAGRLKGLNNEQFF,TGTGCCAGCAGCCAAGATCGATGGCTAGCGGGAAGGCTAAAGGGTTTAAACAATGAGCAGTTCTTC
.,.,TRBJ2-2,TRBV6-5,CASSYGPPRSNTGELFF,TGTGCCAGCAGTTACGGTCCTCCCCGGTCGAACACCGGGGAGCTGTTTTTT
TRBD1,many,TRBJ1-6,TRBV10-3,CAISEPGTGGESPLHF,TGTGCCATCAGTGAGCCCGGGACAGGGGGTGAATCACCCCTCCACTTT
TRBD1,few,TRBJ2-7,TRBV5-6,CASSYGTATYEQYF,TGTGCCAGCAGCTACGGGACAGCAACCTACGAGCAGTACTTC
.,.,TRBJ1-3,TRBV6-1,CASSEAHSGNTIYF,TGTGCCAGCAGTGAAGCCCACTCTGGAAACACCATATATTTT
.,.,TRBJ2-2,TRBV7-9,CASSDQTLFTGELFF,TGTGCCAGCAGCGACCAGACGTTGTTCACCGGGGAGCTGTTTTTT
.,few,TRBJ2-2,TRBV3-1,CASSQLASATGELFF,TGTGCCAGCAGCCAACTGGCTAGCGCTACCGGGGAGCTGTTTTTT
.,.,TRBJ2-2,TRBV6-4,CASSWNHANTGELFF,TGTGCCAGCAGTTGGAATCACGCGAACACCGGGGAGCTGTTTTTT
.,many,TRBJ1-1,TRBV6-1,CASMGAQGRQSAEAFF,TGTGCCAGCATGGGGGCCCAGGGCCGACAAAGCGCTGAAGCTTTCTTT
.,many,TRBJ2-3,TRBV6-1,CASNGGPDTQYF,TGTGCCAGCAACGGGGGCCCAGATACGCAGTATTTT
.,many,TRBJ2-1,TRBV12-5,CASGLSISYNEQFF,TGTGCTAGTGGTTTGTCCATTTCCTACAATGAGCAGTTCTTC
.,.,TRBJ1-2,TRBV29-1,CSVKTLYPGTNYGYTF,TGCAGCGTCAAAACCTTATATCCGGGCACTAACTATGGCTACACCTTC
.,many,TRBJ1-4,TRBV10-1,CASSDRTDGKLFF,TGCGCCAGCAGTGACAGGACAGACGGAAAACTGTTTTTT
.,many,TRBJ1-5,TRBV12-3/TRBV12-4,CASSLWGAHQPQHF,TGTGCCAGCAGTTTATGGGGGGCCCATCAGCCCCAGCATTTT
.,.,TRBJ2-7,TRBV5-1,CASSLNLGAYEQYF,TGCGCCAGCAGCTTGAACTTGGGGGCCTACGAGCAGTACTTC
.,.,TRBJ1-1,TRBV6-1,CASSYRGSTEAFF,TGTGCCAGCAGTTATCGGGGATCGACTGAAGCTTTCTTT
.,.,TRBJ2-6,TRBV6-1,CASSEEGEGANVLTF,TGTGCCAGCAGTGAAGAGGGCGAGGGGGCCAACGTCCTGACTTTC
TRBD2,many,TRBJ2-2,TRBV5-1,CASSLAQGLNTGELFF,TGCGCCAGCAGCTTGGCGCAGGGACTAAACACCGGGGAGCTGTTTTTT
TRBD1,few,TRBJ1-1,TRBV7-9,CASTSDRGNTEAFF,TGTGCCAGCACCTCGGACAGGGGGAACACTGAAGCTTTCTTT
.,.,TRBJ2-7,TRBV10-3,CAISFAGNEQYF,TGTGCCATCAGTTTTGCGGGGAACGAGCAGTACTTC
TRBD2,few,TRBJ2-3,TRBV5-1,CASRVGLAGADTQYF,TGCGCCAGCAGAGTGGGACTAGCGGGAGCTGATACGCAGTATTTT
.,many,TRBJ1-5,TRBV3-1,CASSQTGFYQPQHF,TGTGCCAGCAGCCAAACAGGGTTTTATCAGCCCCAGCATTTT
TRBD1,few,TRBJ1-1,TRBV29-1,CSVSGTENTEAFF,TGCAGCGTTTCCGGGACAGAGAACACTGAAGCTTTCTTT
TRBD2,many,TRBJ2-1,TRBV5-6,CASSPGTSGRRSHEQFF,TGTGCCAGCAGCCCGGGGACTAGCGGGAGGAGGTCACACGAGCAGTTCTTC
.,many,TRBJ1-1,TRBV12-3/TRBV12-4,CASSPDSPGSWAFF,TGTGCCAGCAGTCCGGACAGCCCAGGGTCCTGGGCTTTCTTT
.,few,TRBJ2-7,TRBV7-2,CASSLISGARYEQYF,TGTGCCAGCAGCTTAATCTCGGGAGCCCGCTACGAGCAGTACTTC
.,many,TRBJ1-2,TRBV18,CASSQMNYGYTF,TGTGCCAGCTCACAGATGAACTATGGCTACACCTTC
.,many,TRBJ1-1,TRBV3-1,CASSPRGTPNTEAFF,TGTGCCAGCAGCCCCCGCGGGACACCTAACACTGAAGCTTTCTTT
TRBD2,.,TRBJ2-5,TRBV9,CASSVSGKSGRQETQYF,TGTGCCAGCAGCGTAAGTGGAAAAAGCGGGAGACAAGAGACCCAGTACTTC
TRBD2,many,TRBJ2-5,TRBV6-2/TRBV6-3,CASSKTSGTLSETQYF,TGTGCCAGCAGTAAGACTAGCGGGACTCTGTCGGAGACCCAGTACTTC
.,.,TRBJ1-1,TRBV12-3/TRBV12-4,CASSLSAPGREAFF,TGTGCCAGCAGTTTGTCGGCCCCTGGTCGAGAAGCTTTCTTT
.,.,TRBJ2-7,TRBV4-3,CASSQSEGATTYEQYF,TGCGCCAGCAGCCAAAGTGAGGGCGCAACTACCTACGAGCAGTACTTC